This TCR beta chain derives from a study of CD8 T cells in Susac syndrome. CDR1 is LNHDA, CDR2 SQIVND, per germline (reference sequence). The CDR3 consists of 13 residues. V gave up 4 bases and J gave up 7 bases, with 11 bases separating them. Study-wide results and limits: The study's TCR sequencing and HLA analysis drew on a certain number of individuals. That number was acknowledged as relatively small.

From blood CD8+ and CD4+ T cells, the TCR beta chain was sequenced. The authors negatively isolated CD8+ and CD4+ T cells and FACS-enriched TEMRA cells. As concerns this clonotype: As yet, its antigen is unknown.

Random hexamers primed reverse transcription of 0.5 to 1 ug RNA. TCRdb reprocessed the immunoSEQ multiplex PCR reads via MiXCR and lists one record per CDR3 protein. The table lists approximately 110,000 distinct CDR3 sequences, 90% to 95% of them singletons. The V gene is TRBV19, the J gene TRBJ2-4; D possibly corresponds to TRBD1 (7 bases). The sequenced material came from CD4+ T cells from PBMCs. This receptor was obtained from a human donor in good health. CDR3: CASSTGGRNIQYF. The CDR3 DNA sequence: TGTGCCAGTAGTACAGGGGGGAGGAACATTCAGTACTTC.